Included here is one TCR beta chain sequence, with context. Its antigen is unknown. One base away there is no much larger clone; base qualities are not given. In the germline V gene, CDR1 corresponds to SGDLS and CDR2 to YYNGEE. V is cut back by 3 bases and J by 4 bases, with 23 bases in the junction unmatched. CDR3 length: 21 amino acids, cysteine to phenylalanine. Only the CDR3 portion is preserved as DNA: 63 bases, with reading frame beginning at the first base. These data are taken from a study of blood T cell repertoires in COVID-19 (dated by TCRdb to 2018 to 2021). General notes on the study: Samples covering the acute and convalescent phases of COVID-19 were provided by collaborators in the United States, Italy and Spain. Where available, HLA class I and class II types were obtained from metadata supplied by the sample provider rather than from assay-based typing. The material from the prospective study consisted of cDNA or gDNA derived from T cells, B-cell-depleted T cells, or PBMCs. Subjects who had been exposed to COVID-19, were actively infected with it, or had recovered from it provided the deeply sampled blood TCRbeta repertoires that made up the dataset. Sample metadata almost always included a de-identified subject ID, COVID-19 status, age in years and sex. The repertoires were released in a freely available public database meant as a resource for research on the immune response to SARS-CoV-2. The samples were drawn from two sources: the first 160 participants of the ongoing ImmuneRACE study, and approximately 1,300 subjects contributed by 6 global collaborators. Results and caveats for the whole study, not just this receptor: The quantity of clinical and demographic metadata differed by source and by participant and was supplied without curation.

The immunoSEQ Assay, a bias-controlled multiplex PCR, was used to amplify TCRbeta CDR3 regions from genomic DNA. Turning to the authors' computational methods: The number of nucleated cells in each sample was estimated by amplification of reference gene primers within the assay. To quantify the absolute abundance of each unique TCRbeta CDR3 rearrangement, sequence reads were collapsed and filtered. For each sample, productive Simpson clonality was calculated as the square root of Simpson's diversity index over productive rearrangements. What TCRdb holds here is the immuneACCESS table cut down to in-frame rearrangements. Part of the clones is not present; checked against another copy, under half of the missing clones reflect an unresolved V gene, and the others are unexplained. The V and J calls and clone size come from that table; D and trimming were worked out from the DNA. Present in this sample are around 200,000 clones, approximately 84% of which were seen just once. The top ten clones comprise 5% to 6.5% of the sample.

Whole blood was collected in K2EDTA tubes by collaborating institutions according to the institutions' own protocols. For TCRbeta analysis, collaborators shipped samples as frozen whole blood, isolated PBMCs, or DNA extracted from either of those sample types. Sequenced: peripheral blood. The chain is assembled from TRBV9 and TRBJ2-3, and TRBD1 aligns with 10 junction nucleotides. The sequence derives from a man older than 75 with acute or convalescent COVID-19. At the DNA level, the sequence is TGTGCCAGCAGCGCTCCCCTCGCGACAGGGGGCTCACTCTACGGAGCAGATACGCAGTATTTT. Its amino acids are CASSAPLATGGSLYGADTQYF.